The following is a T cell receptor (beta chain) sequence with its context. Its specificity is unknown. The entry originates in a study of a mutant IDH1 vaccine in newly diagnosed glioma. At the level of the study: Vaccines began 4-6 weeks after radiotherapy alone, or with temozolomide cycles. Radiotherapy, temozolomide, or both had been given previously, and both were given to most. Study conclusions and caveats: No link was apparently found between pseudoprogression and changes in top peripheral T cell clonotypes. Vaccine-induced immune responses occurred in 93.3% of patients.

The method was immunoSEQ multiplex PCR; TCRdb's version includes in-frame clones alone and lacks a portion of them. The sample carries about 27,000 clones, about 77% recorded once. The germline V gene has CDR1 SGHTA and CDR2 FQGNSA. Unmatched junction bases numbered 5, after V lost 3 bases and J lost 4 bases. This CDR3 has 15 amino acids. As for time point: week 5, during vaccination. Vaccinated patients received 300 ug of mutant IDH1 20-mer peptide per dose, with topical imiquimod. The V gene is TRBV7-2, the J gene TRBJ2-5; 10 bases are shared with TRBD2. The receptor was isolated from a man in his forties with glioma. Sequencing used PBMCs, obtained from a glioma patient whose treatment included an IDH1 peptide vaccine. CDR3 amino acids: CASSFQRGGAETQYF. CDR3 sequence (DNA): TGTGCCAGCAGCTTCCAGCGGGGGGGGGCAGAGACCCAGTACTTC.